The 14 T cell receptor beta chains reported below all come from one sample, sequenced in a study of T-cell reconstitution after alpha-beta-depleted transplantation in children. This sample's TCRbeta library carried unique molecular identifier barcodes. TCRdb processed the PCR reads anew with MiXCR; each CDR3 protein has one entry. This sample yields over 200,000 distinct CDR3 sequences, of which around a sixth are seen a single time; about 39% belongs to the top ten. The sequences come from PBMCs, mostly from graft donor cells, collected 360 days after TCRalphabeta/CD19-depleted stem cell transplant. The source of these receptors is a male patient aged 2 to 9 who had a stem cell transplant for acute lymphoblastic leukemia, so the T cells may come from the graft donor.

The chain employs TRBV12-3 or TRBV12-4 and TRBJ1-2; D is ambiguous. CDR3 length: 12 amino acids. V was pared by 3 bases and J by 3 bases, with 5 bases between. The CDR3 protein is CASSLSDYGYTF. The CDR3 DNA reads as TGTGCCAGCAGTTTGTCAGACTATGGCTACACCTTC.

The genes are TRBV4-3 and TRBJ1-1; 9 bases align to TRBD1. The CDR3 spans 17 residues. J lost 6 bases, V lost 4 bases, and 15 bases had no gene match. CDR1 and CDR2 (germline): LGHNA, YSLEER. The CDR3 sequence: CASSPENQQGATSEAFF. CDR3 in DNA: TGCGCCAGCAGCCCGGAAAACCAACAGGGGGCGACGTCTGAAGCTTTCTTT.

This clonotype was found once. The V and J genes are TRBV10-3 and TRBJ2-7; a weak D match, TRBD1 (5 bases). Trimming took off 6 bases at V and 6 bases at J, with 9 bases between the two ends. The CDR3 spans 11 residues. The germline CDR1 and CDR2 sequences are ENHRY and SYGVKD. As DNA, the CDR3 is TGTGCCATCAGGGACAAGGGCGAGCAGTACTTC. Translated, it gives CAIRDKGEQYF.

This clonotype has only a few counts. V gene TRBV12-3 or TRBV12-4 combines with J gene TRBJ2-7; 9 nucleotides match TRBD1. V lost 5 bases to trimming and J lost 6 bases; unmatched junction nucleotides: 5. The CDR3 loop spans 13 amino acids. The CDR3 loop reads CASSTGTGPEQYF. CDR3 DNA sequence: TGTGCCAGCAGTACCGGGACAGGGCCCGAGCAGTACTTC.

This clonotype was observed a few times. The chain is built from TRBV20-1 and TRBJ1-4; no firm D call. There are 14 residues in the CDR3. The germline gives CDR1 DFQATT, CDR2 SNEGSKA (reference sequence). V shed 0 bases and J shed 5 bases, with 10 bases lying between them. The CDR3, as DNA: TGCAGTGCTAGAGATCTCAGTTCAAATGAAAAACTGTTTTTT. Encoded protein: CSARDLSSNEKLFF.

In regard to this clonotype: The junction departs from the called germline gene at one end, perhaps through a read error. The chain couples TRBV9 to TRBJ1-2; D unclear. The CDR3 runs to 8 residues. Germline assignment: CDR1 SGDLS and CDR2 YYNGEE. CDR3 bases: TGTGCCAGCAGCGTAGAACACTTC. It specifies CASSVEHF.

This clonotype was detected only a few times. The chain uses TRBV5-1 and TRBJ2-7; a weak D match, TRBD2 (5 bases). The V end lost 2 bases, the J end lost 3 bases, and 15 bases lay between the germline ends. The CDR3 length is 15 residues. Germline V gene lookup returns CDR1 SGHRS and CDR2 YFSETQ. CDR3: CASSLGRRGFYEQYF. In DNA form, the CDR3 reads TGCGCCAGCAGCTTAGGTCGCCGGGGATTCTACGAGCAGTACTTC.

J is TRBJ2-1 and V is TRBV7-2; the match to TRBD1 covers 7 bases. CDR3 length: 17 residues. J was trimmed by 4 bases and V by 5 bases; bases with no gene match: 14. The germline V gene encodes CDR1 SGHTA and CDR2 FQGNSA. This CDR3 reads CASSPNGDSSLYNEQFF. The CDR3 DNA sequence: TGTGCCAGCAGCCCAAACGGGGACAGCTCCCTTTACAATGAGCAGTTCTTC.

CDR3 loop: CASSLFPGQPSYEQYF. In nucleotides, the CDR3 is TGTGCCAGCAGTTTATTTCCAGGGCAGCCCTCCTACGAGCAGTACTTC. The rearrangement uses TRBV27 and TRBJ2-7; weak D call: TRBD1 (5 bases). The CDR3 contains 16 residues. V lost 1 base and J 0 bases, leaving 13 bases between the germline ends. CDR1 and CDR2 (germline): MNHEY, SMNVEV (reference sequence).

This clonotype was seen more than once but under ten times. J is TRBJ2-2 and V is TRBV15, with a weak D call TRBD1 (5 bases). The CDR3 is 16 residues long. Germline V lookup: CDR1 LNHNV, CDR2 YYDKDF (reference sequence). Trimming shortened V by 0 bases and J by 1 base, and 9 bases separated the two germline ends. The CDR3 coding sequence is TGTGCCACCAGCAGAGATCCTAGGGGGAACACCGGGGAGCTGTTTTTT. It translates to CATSRDPRGNTGELFF. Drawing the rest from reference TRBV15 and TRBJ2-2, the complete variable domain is DAMVIQNPRYQVTQFGKPVTLSCSQTLNHNVMYWYQQKSSQAPKLLFHYYDKDFNNEADTPDNFQSRRPNTSFCFLDIRSPGLGDTAMYLCATSRDPRGNTGELFFGEGSRLTVL.

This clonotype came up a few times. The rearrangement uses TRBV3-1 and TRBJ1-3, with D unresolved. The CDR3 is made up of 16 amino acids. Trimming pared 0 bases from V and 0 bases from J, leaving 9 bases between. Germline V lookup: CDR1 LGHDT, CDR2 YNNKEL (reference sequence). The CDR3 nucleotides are TGTGCCAGCAGCCAAGAGGGCGGGAGCTCTGGAAACACCATATATTTT. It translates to CASSQEGGSSGNTIYF.

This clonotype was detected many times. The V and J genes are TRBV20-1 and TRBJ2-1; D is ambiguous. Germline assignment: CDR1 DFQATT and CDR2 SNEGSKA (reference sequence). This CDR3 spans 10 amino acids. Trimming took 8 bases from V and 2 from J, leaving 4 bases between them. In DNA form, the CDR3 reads TGCAGTACGGCCTACAATGAGCAGTTCTTC. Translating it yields CSTAYNEQFF.

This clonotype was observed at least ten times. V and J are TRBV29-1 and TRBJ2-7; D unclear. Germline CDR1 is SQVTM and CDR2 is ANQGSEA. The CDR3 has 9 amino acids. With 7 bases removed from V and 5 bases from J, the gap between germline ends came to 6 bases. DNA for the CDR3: TGCAGCGGCGAACACGAGCAGTACTTC. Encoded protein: CSGEHEQYF.

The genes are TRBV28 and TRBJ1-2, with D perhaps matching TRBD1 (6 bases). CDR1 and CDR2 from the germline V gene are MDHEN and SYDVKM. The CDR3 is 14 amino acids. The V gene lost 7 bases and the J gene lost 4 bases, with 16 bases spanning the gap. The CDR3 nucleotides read TGTGCCAGCATTCACAGGGTCTTACCCTATGGCTACACCTTC. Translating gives CASIHRVLPYGYTF.